The entry below gives a single T cell receptor (beta chain) sequence along with its context. Other DNA sequences within the sample encode an identical CDR3. CDR3 size: 17 residues. V shed 0 bases and J 1 base; nucleotides not matched to a gene: 3. CDR1 LGHNA and CDR2 YSLEER come from the germline V gene. Original data processing: Amplification of reference gene primers was used by the study to estimate nucleated cell counts. TCRdb keeps only in-frame clones here, not all; method: immunoSEQ multiplex PCR. For V, J and clone size, that table is used; D and trimming come from the DNA. There are 72,000 or so clones in the sample; roughly 81% occur only once, and 9.2% lies in the top ten. The data derive from a study of blood T cell repertoires in COVID-19.

The rearrangement links TRBV4-3 to TRBJ2-3, with 11 bases that match TRBD2. The sequence came from a human donor in a cohort sampled during active COVID-19. Sample: peripheral blood. This CDR3 is CASSQDLTSGGTDTQYF. The CDR3 region has the DNA TGCGCCAGCAGCCAAGATTTGACTAGCGGGGGCACAGATACGCAGTATTTT.